The rows below give T cell receptor beta chains drawn from one sample of a study of control samples from healthy donors and cancer patients. Generated by immunoSEQ multiplex PCR, the TCRdb table keeps only in-frame clones and is missing some. The sample has 6,000 to 7,000 clones; around 75% are singletons. The sample consisted of formalin-fixed, paraffin-embedded tissue. The receptors were sampled from a male donor with melanoma. Both conserved end residues are part of each CDR3. The D gene is left open where the match is weak. Only some rows state a clone size, as once, few, many or a class for expanded clones.

clone size | D gene | J gene | V gene | CDR3 DNA | CDR3 protein
- | - | TRBJ2-5 | TRBV28 | TGTGCCAGCAGCCCAGGTTTAGAGACCCAGTACTTC | CASSPGLETQYF
- | - | TRBJ1-2 | TRBV12-5 | TGTGCTAGTGGTTTGTTTTGGGACACCACTAACTATGGCTACACCTTC | CASGLFWDTTNYGYTF
- | TRBD2 | TRBJ2-3 | TRBV19 | TGTGCCAGTACCCATAGGGGAGCGGGGGGGTCAGATACGCAGTATTTT | CASTHRGAGGSDTQYF
- | - | TRBJ1-3 | TRBV19 | TGTGCCAGTAGTAGCGGGGGCGACCTAAACACCATATATTTT | CASSSGGDLNTIYF
- | - | TRBJ2-1 | TRBV15 | TGTGCCACCAGCAGAGGGGTCCGGGTTCAAAACAATGAGCAGTTCTTC | CATSRGVRVQNNEQFF
- | TRBD1 | TRBJ1-3 | TRBV6-6 | TGTGCCAGCAGGTCCGACAGGGCTGGTGGAAACACCATATATTTT | CASRSDRAGGNTIYF
- | - | TRBJ1-1 | TRBV9 | TGTGCCAGCAGCGTAGCGCAGATGGGGAACACTGAAGCTTTCTTT | CASSVAQMGNTEAFF
once | - | TRBJ2-1 | TRBV3-1/TRBV3-2 | TGTGCCAGCAGCCCTGCCTCCTACAATGAGCAGTTCTTC | CASSPASYNEQFF
- | TRBD1 | TRBJ1-1 | TRBV3-1/TRBV3-2 | TGTGCCAGCAGCCAAGTCAACAGGGGGCGCTCGGGCCAATCTGCTTTCTTT | CASSQVNRGRSGQSAFF
- | TRBD1 | TRBJ2-3 | TRBV10-3 | TGTGCCATCAGTGAAGGGGCGACAGGGGGGACAGATACGCAGTATTTT | CAISEGATGGTDTQYF
- | - | TRBJ2-1 | TRBV13 | TGTGCCAGCAGCTTAAATGAGGGGGGCCAGTACAATGAGCAGTTCTTC | CASSLNEGGQYNEQFF
once | - | TRBJ1-5 | TRBV9 | TGTGCCAGCAGGGGGACTTGGCGTCAGCCCCAGCATTTT | CASRGTWRQPQHF
- | - | TRBJ1-3 | TRBV7-9 | TGTGCCAGCAGCTTGGACTTCTCTGGAAACACCATATATTTT | CASSLDFSGNTIYF
- | - | TRBJ1-5 | TRBV5-5 | TGTGCCAGCAGCCGCGGGGTTCCCAGCAATCAGCCCCAGCATTTT | CASSRGVPSNQPQHF
few | TRBD2 | TRBJ2-3 | TRBV19 | TGTGCCAGTAGTATGACTAGCGGGAGCACAGATACGCAGTATTTT | CASSMTSGSTDTQYF